This T cell receptor beta chain was identified during a study of T-cell memory formation after mild COVID-19. From germline, CDR1 is DFQATT and CDR2 SNEGSKA (reference sequence). V shed 0 bases and J shed 0 bases, with 16 bases lying between them. The CDR3 has 17 residues. Constant-segment-primed 5'RACE gave TCR alpha and TCR beta cDNA libraries with sample barcodes and UMIs. TCRdb reprocessed the 5' RACE reads with MiXCR, giving one entry per CDR3 protein. The sample consists of about 420,000 distinct CDR3 sequences, 20% to 25% of them appearing once. The source of this sequence is an adult woman who had mild COVID-19 (a few samples of this study predate the infection). Cell type and time point are not known. The J gene is TRBJ2-3, the V gene TRBV20-1; D may be TRBD2 (6 bases). The sample consisted of PBMCs or a T cell subset sorted from them (not recorded which). CDR3 protein: CSARDHGGLLSTDTQYF. As DNA, the CDR3 is TGCAGTGCTAGAGATCACGGGGGTCTCCTAAGCACAGATACGCAGTATTTT.